These 6 T cell receptor beta chains originate from one sample sequenced in a study of beta chain features in type 1 diabetes. Reverse transcribing all isolated RNA meant expressed TCRB transcripts were sequenced. Sequenced by immunoSEQ multiplex PCR; TCRdb stores in-frame clones only, minus some. Of 900,000 or so clones detected, roughly 16% appear once; the ten largest clones hold about 0.025%. The sample was naive CD4+ T cells from blood. The receptors shown here come from a woman aged 18-29 years in good health.

The rearrangement uses TRBV4-3 and TRBJ1-2, with TRBD1 identical over 9 bases. The germline CDR1 and CDR2 sequences are LGHNA and YSLEER. The trim removed 4 bases at V and 4 bases at J, leaving 1 base unmatched. This CDR3 has 13 amino acids. CDR3 DNA sequence: TGCGCCAGCAGCCGGGACAGGGCCTATGGCTACACCTTC. It specifies CASSRDRAYGYTF.

The chain employs TRBV5-6 and TRBJ2-1; TRBD1 is a possible D gene (5 bases). Deletions cut 4 bases from V and 10 bases from J, with 21 bases between. Germline assignment: CDR1 SGHDT and CDR2 YYEEEE. This CDR3 comprises 15 residues. CDR3 protein: CASSPRTAAGKEQFF. CDR3 nucleotide sequence: TGTGCCAGCAGCCCTCGGACGGCCGCAGGGAAGGAGCAGTTCTTC.

This clone has only a few counts. The J gene is TRBJ2-1, the V gene TRBV20-1, with D perhaps TRBD1 or TRBD2 (5 bases each). Germline CDR1 is DFQATT and CDR2 is SNEGSKA (reference sequence). The CDR3 extends over 9 amino acids. Trimming left V 7 bases short and J 8 bases short, with 6 bases between. CDR3 sequence: CSVGDEQFF. The CDR3 nucleotides are TGCAGTGTGGGGGATGAGCAGTTCTTC.

Concerning this clone: Other DNA sequences from this sample encode an identical CDR3 as well. The chain has TRBV12-5 and TRBJ2-2; D might be TRBD2 (6 bases). This CDR3 is built from 15 residues. The V and J ends lost 0 bases and 4 bases respectively, with 9 bases between them. In germline, CDR1 is LGHNT, CDR2 FRNRAP. CDR3 loop: CASGLVLGGTGELFF. The CDR3 coding sequence is TGTGCTAGTGGTTTGGTACTCGGGGGCACCGGGGAGCTGTTTTTT.

This clone occurred a few times. The chain joins TRBV19 to TRBJ1-5; 8 nucleotides line up with TRBD1. With V trimmed by 3 bases and J by 4 bases, 2 bases remained unmatched. CDR3 length: 14 residues. Germline V CDR1 and CDR2: LNHDA, SQIVND (reference sequence). CDR3 nucleotide sequence: TGTGCCAGTAGTATTTGGACAGGGAATCAGCCCCAGCATTTT. This gives the protein CASSIWTGNQPQHF.

The genes are TRBV7-9 and TRBJ2-3; D is possibly TRBD2 (6 bases). Germline CDR1 is SEHNR and CDR2 is FQNEAQ (reference sequence). The CDR3 totals 14 residues. V shed 6 bases and J shed 1 base, with 11 bases lying between them. CDR3 amino acids: CASSGGYRTDTQYF. CDR3 bases: TGTGCCAGCAGTGGGGGGTATCGCACAGATACGCAGTATTTT.